The rows below give T cell receptor beta chains drawn from one sample of a study of blood T cell repertoires in COVID-19. The repertoire was sequenced with immunoSEQ multiplex PCR; TCRdb's copy has only in-frame clones and lacks some. Of about 240,000 clones detected, about 89% appear once; the ten largest clones hold roughly 3.7%. Sequenced input: PBMCs or T cells enriched from blood (not recorded which). The source is a woman aged 30 to 39 who had recovered from COVID-19. CDR3s include the opening cysteine and the closing phenylalanine or tryptophan. A D gene is named only where the DNA matches it firmly. Not every row has a clone size; where given, it reads once, few, many or a size class.

j_call cdr3_length clone_size d_call v_call cdr3_nt cdr3_aa
TRBJ2-1 15 NA NA TRBV4-1 TGCGCCAGCAGCCAAGCCGCGTACAGGGAAAGATTCCAGTTCTTC CASSQAAYRERFQFF
TRBJ1-2 14 NA NA TRBV19 TGTGCCAGTAGTCCCGGACAGCTCTACGCTGGCTACACCTTC CASSPGQLYAGYTF
TRBJ1-4 14 NA NA TRBV5-1 TGCGCCAGCAGCTGGACACATTCTAATGAAAAACTGTTTTTT CASSWTHSNEKLFF
TRBJ1-4 14 once TRBD1 TRBV7-2 TGTGCCAGCAGCTATGGACAGGGGAATGAAAAACTGTTTTTT CASSYGQGNEKLFF
TRBJ2-2 18 NA TRBD2 TRBV4-3 TGCGCCAGCAGCCAAGGTTTGGGGCGGGAGGGCTCCACCGGGGAGCTGTTTTTT CASSQGLGREGSTGELFF
TRBJ1-4 15 many NA TRBV9 TGTGCCAGCAGCGTAGATGGGGAGGGACTGGGAAAACTGTTTTTT CASSVDGEGLGKLFF
TRBJ2-1 15 once TRBD2 TRBV5-1 TGCGCCAGCAGCGACTTCCTAGCGGGAGGAGGTGAGCAGTTCTTC CASSDFLAGGGEQFF
TRBJ1-2 18 NA NA TRBV21-1 TGTGCCAGCAGCAAAGAGGACGAGAGGGACAGGGAGTACTATGGCTACACCTTC CASSKEDERDREYYGYTF
TRBJ2-3 18 NA TRBD2 TRBV7-2 TGTGCCAGCAGCTTAGTCGCTAGCGGGAGGGCCCACACAGATACGCAGTATTTT CASSLVASGRAHTDTQYF
TRBJ1-1 14 NA NA TRBV5-5 TGTGCCAGCAGCTCGTCGGGGAGGGGCACTGAAGCTTTCTTT CASSSSGRGTEAFF
TRBJ2-5 14 NA NA TRBV7-2 TGTGCCAGCAGCTTATTGGGACTGCAAGAGACCCAGTACTTC CASSLLGLQETQYF
TRBJ2-5 15 NA TRBD2 TRBV11-2 TGTGCCAGCAGCTTAATACTAGCGGGAGCCCAGACCCAGTACTTC CASSLILAGAQTQYF
TRBJ2-7 16 NA TRBD1 TRBV13 TGTGCCAGCAGCCGATATCGGGACAGGGTGTCCTACGAGCAGTACTTC CASSRYRDRVSYEQYF
TRBJ2-3 15 NA TRBD2 TRBV30 TGTGCCTGGAGAAGAGGGGCGGGAGTAGGGGATACGCAGTATTTT CAWRRGAGVGDTQYF
TRBJ2-5 14 NA TRBD2 TRBV10-3 TGTGCCACCCGGGGGGGCCGAGAGATGGAGACCCAGTACTTC CATRGGREMETQYF
TRBJ1-6 15 NA NA TRBV19 TGTGCCAGTAGTCCCGGCCGGGGGTTAGGCTCACCCCTCCACTTT CASSPGRGLGSPLHF
TRBJ2-3 17 NA TRBD2 TRBV28 TGTGCCAGCAGCGTTCCGGGACTAACATCGAGCACAGATACGCAGTATTTT CASSVPGLTSSTDTQYF
TRBJ2-3 16 once TRBD2 TRBV7-2 TGTGCCAGCAGCCTCTTACTTCTAGCGGGAGTTGATACGCAGTATTTT CASSLLLLAGVDTQYF
TRBJ2-1 16 NA TRBD2 TRBV28 TGTGCCAGCAGCCACGAGACTAGCGGGAGGAACAATGAGCAGTTCTTC CASSHETSGRNNEQFF
TRBJ1-5 15 NA TRBD1 TRBV7-2 TGTGCCAGCAGCCAAAGGACAGGGAACGATCAGCCCCAGCATTTT CASSQRTGNDQPQHF
TRBJ1-2 12 NA NA TRBV30 TGTGCCTGGACGAAGGGGTCCTATGGCTACACCTTC CAWTKGSYGYTF
TRBJ1-1 14 NA NA TRBV5-1 TGCGCCAGCAGCACGGAAAGGGGGTACACTGAAGCTTTCTTT CASSTERGYTEAFF
TRBJ2-1 15 NA NA TRBV4-2 TGTGCCAGCAGTTATAGCGGCGGATTGTACAATGAGCAGTTCTTC CASSYSGGLYNEQFF
TRBJ2-7 15 NA NA TRBV25-1 TGTGCCAGCAGTGGCCGGCGACAGGTTCACGACGAGCAGTACTTC CASSGRRQVHDEQYF
TRBJ2-3 17 NA TRBD1 TRBV28 TGTGCCAGCAGTTCCCCCGGGACAGACACCACCACAGATACGCAGTATTTT CASSSPGTDTTTDTQYF
TRBJ1-5 14 NA NA TRBV4-2 TGTGCCAGCAGCCAAGGACGTCAGGATCAGCCCCAGCATTTT CASSQGRQDQPQHF
TRBJ2-3 16 once TRBD2 TRBV28 TGTGCCAGCAGTTTATTGAGCGGGAGGGCCGCAGATACGCAGTATTTT CASSLLSGRAADTQYF
TRBJ2-7 17 once NA TRBV7-8 TGTGCCAGCACACCCCTACGGGCAGGGGTTTTACGCTACGAGCAGTACTTC CASTPLRAGVLRYEQYF
TRBJ2-3 20 NA TRBD2 TRBV28 TGTGCCAGCAGTGCCCAATGGGGGAGGGCCGGTTGGGGCATAACAGATACGCAGTATTTT CASSAQWGRAGWGITDTQYF
TRBJ1-1 14 NA NA TRBV16 TGTGCCAGCAGCCAATACGCGGGGGCTCCTGAAGCTTTCTTT CASSQYAGAPEAFF
TRBJ2-1 14 NA NA TRBV3-1/TRBV3-2 TGTGCCAGCAGCCAAGATATTTTATTCCATGAGCAGTTCTTC CASSQDILFHEQFF
TRBJ1-4 17 NA NA TRBV3-1/TRBV3-2 TGTGCCAGCAGCCAAGAGGGCAGGGGAACAACTAATGAAAAACTGTTTTTT CASSQEGRGTTNEKLFF
TRBJ1-1 14 NA TRBD1 TRBV13 TGTGCCAGCAGCCTCGGGACAGGGGACACTGAAGCTTTCTTT CASSLGTGDTEAFF
TRBJ1-1 14 NA TRBD1 TRBV5-1 TGCGCCAGCAGCGTCGACAGGGGGCGCGGTGAAGCTTTCTTT CASSVDRGRGEAFF
TRBJ2-1 16 NA TRBD1 TRBV15 TGTGCCACCAGCAGAGGAGTGAGGGGGCGCGGTAATGAGCAGTTCTTC CATSRGVRGRGNEQFF
TRBJ1-2 14 NA TRBD1 TRBV28 TGTGCCAGCAGTAACCTCAGGGGGCTGAATGGCTACACCTTC CASSNLRGLNGYTF
TRBJ1-3 16 NA TRBD1 TRBV7-6 TGTGCCAGCAGCCTAATTAGACAGGGACGCGGGAACACCATATATTTT CASSLIRQGRGNTIYF